This T cell receptor beta chain was observed in a study of T cells in Graves' hyperthyroidism and ophthalmopathy. Study results and caveats: Most thyroid clonotypes with frequency above 0.001 were detected in blood.

Germline loops: CDR1 LGHNT, CDR2 FRNRAP. CDR3 length: 15 residues. The J segment lost 4 bases and the V segment lost 1 base, leaving 4 bases of the junction unmatched. Reasons for excluding patients were uncontrolled infection, other autoimmune disease, pregnancy or lactation. Based on clinical symptoms, serum thyroxine and TRAb, thyroid ultrasound and orbital computed tomography, diagnoses were reached. Around 9.9 ml of fresh peripheral blood supplied the PBMCs. TCR beta CDR3 region amplification was performed from RNA transcripts. The TCR CDR3 first-round RT-PCR relied on the HTBI primer set. Each CDR3 protein gets one entry after TCRdb re-called the multiplex PCR reads with MiXCR. The sample lists 490,000 or so distinct CDR3 sequences; 22% were seen once. This clonotype appeared many times. Its antigen is as yet unknown.

This chain links TRBV12-5 with TRBJ2-1; 7 bases match TRBD2. This clonotype was sampled from a woman between 65 and 79 years old with Graves' ophthalmopathy. Sample: blood. The CDR3 DNA reads TGTGCTAGTGGTTTGGGCCTAGCGGTTTACAATGAGCAGTTCTTC. Translation gives CASGLGLAVYNEQFF.